This record concerns one TCR beta chain sequence. Its antigen is currently unknown. TCRdb fed the 5' RACE reads into MiXCR, producing one record per CDR3 protein. The table records about 410,000 distinct CDR3 sequences, about 22% of them present only once. This sample is drawn from a study of T-cell memory formation after mild COVID-19. The CDR3 runs 16 residues. Germline V gene lookup returns CDR1 SNHLY and CDR2 FYNNEI. V gave up 1 base and J gave up 0 bases, with 10 bases separating them. Whole-study findings and limits: Some clones that responded were present in memory (sampled pre-infection), which suggests cross-reactive memory joined. Most CD4+ clones that shrank were in CM and EM, while CD8+ ones turned up in EMRA. Clones contracting over day 15 to 85 were CD4/CD8 balanced, with later expanders leaning CD4+.

The sequence was obtained from an adult woman who had mild COVID-19 (a few samples of this study predate the infection). Cell type and time point are not known. Sequencing was performed on PBMCs or a T cell subset sorted from them (not recorded which). The rearrangement links TRBV2 to TRBJ1-5, with D unresolved. CDR3 residues: CASSEDSFYSNQPQHF. The CDR3 DNA is TGTGCCAGCAGTGAAGACAGCTTTTATAGCAATCAGCCCCAGCATTTT.